The 9 T cell receptor beta chains reported below all come from one sample, sequenced in a study of cytomegalovirus exposure and HLA in healthy donors. The PCR contained 60 Vbeta and 13 Jbeta primers. Clones were read by immunoSEQ multiplex PCR, and TCRdb kept only the in-frame ones, dropping some. This sample has about 160,000 clones, with roughly 80% found just once. Sample: PBMCs. The receptors derive from a man aged 25 to 40 in good health and CMV-seronegative.

V is TRBV7-9 and J is TRBJ1-4; 8 nucleotides line up with TRBD1. J lost 0 bases, V lost 6 bases, and 15 bases had no gene match. This CDR3 spans 19 amino acids. The germline gives CDR1 SEHNR, CDR2 FQNEAQ (reference sequence). The CDR3 bases are TGTGCCAGCAGTCTTCCAATCGACAGGGGCCAACCAACTAATGAAAAACTGTTTTTT. Its translation: CASSLPIDRGQPTNEKLFF.

This chain connects TRBV6-4 to TRBJ2-1, with unresolved D. Trimming removed 5 bases at V and 7 bases at J, with 12 bases between. The CDR3 covers 13 residues. Germline CDR1 MRHNA, CDR2 SNTAGT. CDR3 region: CASSPDRTNEQFF. The DNA for the CDR3 is TGTGCCAGCAGTCCCGATAGAACGAATGAGCAGTTCTTC.

The chain carries TRBV10-3 and TRBJ2-5; D is possibly TRBD1 (6 bases). The CDR3 sequence is 12 residues long. Germline V lookup: CDR1 ENHRY, CDR2 SYGVKD. Trimming removed 6 bases from V and 7 bases from J, with 12 bases in between. The CDR3 sequence is CAIRGAGGTQYF. Here the CDR3 DNA reads TGTGCCATCAGGGGGGCCGGCGGGACCCAGTACTTC.

The gene calls are TRBV6-1 and TRBJ2-3, with 10 nucleotides matching TRBD1. V gave up 3 bases and J gave up 6 bases; unmatched junction bases: 3. Germline lookup yields CDR1 MNHNS and CDR2 SASEGT. CDR3 length: 14 residues. In DNA, the CDR3 is TGTGCCAGCAGTGACCGGGACAGGGGTGATACGCAGTATTTT. It is translated as CASSDRDRGDTQYF.

The chain has TRBV6-1 and TRBJ1-2; no reliable D call. Per the germline V gene, CDR1 is MNHNS and CDR2 is SASEGT. With 7 bases removed from V and 2 bases from J, the gap between germline ends came to 17 bases. The CDR3 covers 15 residues. As DNA, the CDR3 is TGTGCCAGCACTTCCTCCGGGTCTCTGAACTATGGCTACACCTTC. Its translation: CASTSSGSLNYGYTF.

The sample holds a few counts of this clone. This chain uses TRBV10-3 with TRBJ1-1; D is unclear. CDR1 and CDR2 (germline): ENHRY, SYGVKD. CDR3 size: 12 residues. V dropped 4 bases and J dropped 2 bases, with 5 bases sitting between them. The CDR3 reads CAISGDNTEAFF. DNA of the CDR3: TGTGCCATCAGTGGAGATAACACTGAAGCTTTCTTT.

This clone has just a few counts. The chain recombines TRBV11-2 with TRBJ2-3, with D possibly matching TRBD2 (5 bases). This CDR3 comprises 12 residues. Germline V gene sequence: CDR1 SGHAT, CDR2 FQNNGV. Trimming pared 2 bases from V and 7 bases from J, leaving 7 bases between. This CDR3 is CASSLIANTQYF. The CDR3, as DNA: TGTGCCAGCAGCTTAATAGCGAATACGCAGTATTTT.

V usage is TRBV6-5 and J usage is TRBJ2-7; 7 bases are a match to TRBD2. V was clipped by 6 bases and J by 6 bases; unmatched bases: 11. This CDR3 region has 14 residues. The germline gives CDR1 MNHEY, CDR2 SVGAGI. The CDR3 sequence is CASRAGGSTPEQYF. The CDR3 bases are TGTGCCAGCAGGGCCGGGGGGAGTACACCCGAGCAGTACTTC.

This clone was observed a handful of times. The chain is built from TRBV12-5 and TRBJ1-1; D perhaps matches TRBD1 (5 bases). Trimming took 4 bases from V and 6 from J, leaving 12 bases between them. The CDR3 covers 13 residues. The germline CDR1 and CDR2 sequences are LGHNT and FRNRAP. CDR3 region: CASGWQGGPEAFF. The DNA of the CDR3 is TGTGCTAGTGGTTGGCAGGGAGGCCCTGAAGCTTTCTTT.